This is a list of T cell receptor beta chains from one sample in a study of siplizumab effects on memory and regulatory T cells. Clones were read by immunoSEQ multiplex PCR, and TCRdb kept only the in-frame ones, dropping some. The table lists 95,000 to 130,000 clones, around 94% of them singletons. Sequencing was performed on non-Treg CD4+ T cells sorted from blood. The source is a human donor in good health. CDR3s include the opening cysteine and the closing phenylalanine or tryptophan. The D gene is left open where the match is weak. The listing skips clone size in some rows; elsewhere it reads once, few, many or a size class.

j_call v_call clone_size d_call cdr3_aa
TRBJ2-7 TRBV7-8 - - CASSSIFGTTYEQYF
TRBJ2-3 TRBV4-1 - - CASSQGRADTQYF
TRBJ1-3 TRBV19 - - CASTPGGAYGNTIYF
TRBJ2-1 TRBV4-1 - TRBD2 CASSTIPGLAVNEQFF
TRBJ2-1 TRBV9 once TRBD2 CASSVGGLAEYNEQFF
TRBJ2-1 TRBV4-2 - - CASSQESVYNEQFF
TRBJ2-2 TRBV25-1 - - CASSESGILSTGELFF
TRBJ2-1 TRBV2 - TRBD2 CATSPGLAGLLNVF
TRBJ2-1 TRBV15 - TRBD2 CATSRDGTSGIRGRYNEQFF
TRBJ1-2 TRBV10-3 - - CAISDTGKSYGYTF
TRBJ1-3 TRBV9 - TRBD1 CASSVRTGRSGNTIYF
TRBJ1-2 TRBV9 - - CASSALEGGMGYTF